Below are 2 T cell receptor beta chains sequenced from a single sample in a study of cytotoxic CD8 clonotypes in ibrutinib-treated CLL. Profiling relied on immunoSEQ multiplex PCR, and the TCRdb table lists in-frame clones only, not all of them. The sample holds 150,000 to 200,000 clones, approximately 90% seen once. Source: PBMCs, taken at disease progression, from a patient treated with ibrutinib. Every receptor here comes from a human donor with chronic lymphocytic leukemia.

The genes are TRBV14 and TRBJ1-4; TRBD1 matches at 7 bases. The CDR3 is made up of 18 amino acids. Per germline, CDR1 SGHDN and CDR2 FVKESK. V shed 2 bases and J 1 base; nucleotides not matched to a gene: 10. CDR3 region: CASSQQNRGSGTNEKLFF. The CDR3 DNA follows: TGTGCCAGCAGCCAACAAAACAGGGGCTCGGGAACTAATGAAAAACTGTTTTTT.

The CDR3 DNA reads as TGTGCCAGCAGTGAAGCGCAGGGTTCCGAGCAGTACTTC. This sequence encodes CASSEAQGSEQYF. This chain joins TRBV6-5 and TRBJ2-7; weak D call: TRBD1 (5 bases). Trimming took off 5 bases at V and 6 bases at J, with 14 bases between the two ends. This CDR3 is built from 13 residues. CDR1 is MNHEY and CDR2 is SVGAGI in the germline V gene.